The entry below gives a single T cell receptor (beta chain) sequence along with its context. CDR1 is LNHDA and CDR2 is SQIVND in the germline V gene (reference sequence). The CDR3 is 17 residues long. With 5 bases clipped from V and 3 bases from J, the junction kept 10 bases outside the gene matches. Produced via immunoSEQ multiplex PCR; TCRdb's table is partial and in-frame only. The top ten hold around 13% of the sample, which has tens of thousands of clones, about 90% seen once. This specimen comes from a study of blood T cell repertoires in COVID-19. The chain combines TRBV19 with TRBJ1-5, with 10 bases identical to TRBD1. The clonotype originates from a man aged 80 or over with acute or convalescent COVID-19. Material: peripheral blood. CDR3: CASSPRQGAPPNQPQHF. The CDR3 DNA reads TGTGCCAGTAGTCCTCGACAGGGGGCGCCCCCCAATCAGCCCCAGCATTTT.